The entry below describes one T cell receptor (beta chain). The sample has other DNA sequences that encode this CDR3 too. Method: immunoSEQ multiplex PCR; TCRdb's copy keeps in-frame clones and lacks some. This sample carries about 150,000 clones, around 84% of them seen once, and the ten largest clones take around 2.2%. The sample belongs to a study of blood T cell repertoires in COVID-19. Germline trimming cut 4 bases from V and 5 bases from J; bases unmatched to any gene: 0. CDR1 is SGDLS and CDR2 is YYNGEE in the germline V gene. This CDR3 region has 13 residues. The sample taken for sequencing was peripheral blood. The receptor was isolated from a man aged 70-80 years with acute or convalescent COVID-19. The V and J genes are TRBV9 and TRBJ1-6; 7 nucleotides line up with TRBD1. CDR3: CASSQGDNSPLHF. The CDR3, as DNA: TGTGCCAGCAGCCAGGGGGATAATTCACCCCTCCACTTT. Full variable domain (missing parts from reference TRBV9 and TRBJ1-6): DSGVTQTPKHLITATGQRVTLRCSPRSGDLSVYWYQQSLDQGLQFLIQYYNGEERAKGNILERFSAQQFPDLHSELNLSSLELGDSALYFCASSQGDNSPLHFGNGTRLTVT.